Presented here are 15 T cell receptor beta chains from one specimen sequenced in a study of CD8 T cells in ankylosing spondylitis. TCRdb reprocessed the 5' RACE reads via MiXCR and lists one record per CDR3 protein. This table has about 250,000 distinct CDR3 sequences, around 32% appearing once. Source material: blood, either unsorted or a sorted T cell fraction (not recorded which). The source is a male donor with ankylosing spondylitis or in good health (not recorded which).

There are a few counts of this clonotype. The chain recombines TRBV12-3 or TRBV12-4 with TRBJ1-2; 7 nucleotides agree with TRBD1. With V trimmed by 6 bases and J by 11 bases, 9 bases remained unmatched. The CDR3 consists of 12 residues. CDR3 DNA: TGTGCCAGCAGCCTAAGGGACAGTACTTACACCTTC. Translating gives CASSLRDSTYTF.

This chain joins TRBV6-5 and TRBJ1-1; 7 nucleotides align to TRBD1. V shed 0 bases, J shed 7 bases, and the junction held 8 bases outside the gene matches. CDR3 size: 15 residues. Germline assignment: CDR1 MNHEY and CDR2 SVGAGI. For the CDR3, the DNA is TGTGCCAGCAGTTACTCGATTGGGACAGCTATTGAAGCTTTCTTT. Its translation: CASSYSIGTAIEAFF.

This clonotype turned up a few times. This chain links TRBV3-1 with TRBJ2-6; D may correspond to TRBD1 or TRBD2 (5 bases each). The CDR3 extends over 15 amino acids. V was pared by 4 bases and J by 2 bases, with 9 bases between. Germline CDR1 and CDR2: LGHDT and YNNKEL (reference sequence). The CDR3 here is CASSRLGAGANVLTF. CDR3 bases: TGTGCCAGCAGCCGTCTGGGGGCTGGGGCCAACGTCCTGACTTTC.

The chain employs TRBV20-1 and TRBJ2-3; possible D gene TRBD1, 6 bases. The CDR3 is 14 amino acids. Deletions cut 6 bases from V and 3 bases from J, with 16 bases between. Per germline, CDR1 DFQATT and CDR2 SNEGSKA (reference sequence). In DNA, the CDR3 is TGCAGTGCCCAGGGTGCAGGGGTTACAGATACGCAGTATTTT. It specifies CSAQGAGVTDTQYF.

The CDR3 protein is CASSRSSGNTEAFF. The CDR3, as DNA: TGTGCCAGCAGCCGTAGTTCAGGGAACACTGAAGCTTTCTTT. The V call is TRBV5-6, the J call TRBJ1-1, with unresolved D. The CDR3 runs 14 residues. Germline CDR1 SGHDT, CDR2 YYEEEE. Between the trimmed V and J ends, which lost 4 bases and 1 base, there was a span of 11 bases.

This rearrangement joins TRBV15 to TRBJ2-2, with D possibly being TRBD2 (5 bases). Germline CDR1 reads LNHNV; CDR2 reads YYDKDF (reference sequence). The V gene lost 6 bases and the J gene lost 3 bases, with 17 bases spanning the gap. CDR3 length: 16 amino acids. CDR3 sequence reads: CATSPNSRGDTGELFF. Written as DNA, the CDR3 is TGTGCCACCAGTCCCAATTCCCGGGGAGACACCGGGGAGCTGTTTTTT.

This clonotype came up a few times. DNA of the CDR3: TGTGCCAGCAGCACCTCTGGGGCCAACGTCCTGACTTTC. Translated: CASSTSGANVLTF. The chain employs TRBV12-3 or TRBV12-4 and TRBJ2-6; D unresolved. There are 13 residues in the CDR3. V was shortened by 6 bases and J by 0 bases, with 3 bases between the two germline ends.

There are a few counts of this clonotype. The V call is TRBV20-1, the J call TRBJ2-3, with TRBD2 matching 9 bases. The V gene's germline CDR1 is DFQATT and CDR2 SNEGSKA (reference sequence). The CDR3 length is 15 residues. The J segment lost 4 bases and the V segment lost 3 bases, leaving 8 bases of the junction unmatched. The DNA of the CDR3 is TGCAGTGCTAGCCCCCCTAGCGGGACCGCAGATACGCAGTATTTT. This sequence encodes CSASPPSGTADTQYF.

The rearrangement uses TRBV6-5 and TRBJ1-1; D not certain. Germline CDR1 is MNHEY and CDR2 is SVGAGI. The CDR3 extends over 11 amino acids. Trimming removed 6 bases at V and 1 base at J, with 3 bases between. The DNA of the CDR3 is TGTGCCAGCAGCGGGAACACTGAAGCTTTCTTT. Translated: CASSGNTEAFF.

V gene TRBV6-7 combines with J gene TRBJ2-6; D unresolved. TRBV6-7 is an open reading frame whose function is uncertain. This CDR3 contains 19 residues. V lost 4 bases and J 0 bases, leaving 19 bases between the germline ends. The CDR3 sequence is CASSSPRPGSVSGANVLTF. CDR3 DNA: TGTGCCAGCAGTTCCCCGCGCCCAGGATCAGTCTCTGGGGCCAACGTCCTGACTTTC.

This clonotype was detected ten times or more. The rearrangement links TRBV29-1 to TRBJ2-1; 7 bases line up with TRBD2. The germline V gene has CDR1 SQVTM and CDR2 ANQGSEA. The J segment lost 15 bases and the V segment lost 4 bases, leaving 12 bases of the junction unmatched. The CDR3 is made up of 12 amino acids. DNA of the CDR3: TGCAGCGTTGCGCTAGCGGACCGTCACGCGTTCTTC. Protein: CSVALADRHAFF.

A few counts support this clonotype. Its ends do not fully match the called genes, so a read error is possible. The rearrangement joins TRBV5-6 to TRBJ2-7; D call uncertain. CDR3 length: 14 amino acids. Looked up from germline, CDR1 is SGHDT and CDR2 is YYEEEE. CDR3 region: CASSFQSYSSEQYF. In DNA, the CDR3 is TGTGCCAGCAGCTTCCAATCCTACTCCTCCGAGCAGTACTTC.

This chain links TRBV20-1 with TRBJ2-7, with 11 bases that match TRBD1. The CDR3 length is 15 residues. V was clipped by 6 bases and J by 4 bases; unmatched bases: 11. Germline loops: CDR1 DFQATT, CDR2 SNEGSKA (reference sequence). For the CDR3, the DNA is TGCAGTGCGCGAATTGGGACAGGGGGATCGTACGAGCAGTACTTC. Protein: CSARIGTGGSYEQYF.

The chain employs TRBV10-3 and TRBJ1-6, with a possible D match to TRBD1 (6 bases). Germline V gene data show CDR1 as ENHRY and CDR2 as SYGVKD. Trimming left V 6 bases short and J 13 bases short, with 22 bases between. The CDR3 covers 15 residues. CDR3 sequence reads: CAIRGGDTFRWPLHF. The CDR3 nucleotides read TGTGCCATCAGGGGTGGGGACACTTTTAGGTGGCCCCTCCACTTT.

The chain couples TRBV11-2 to TRBJ2-1; possible D gene TRBD2, 6 bases. V lost 2 bases, J lost 1 base, and 15 bases lay in between. Germline CDR1 reads SGHAT; CDR2 reads FQNNGV. This CDR3 comprises 17 residues. Written as DNA, the CDR3 is TGTGCCAGCAGCTTAACCCGGGGGACCGGGTCCTACAATGAGCAGTTCTTC. The encoded protein is CASSLTRGTGSYNEQFF. The whole variable domain, filled in from reference TRBV11-2 and TRBJ2-1, reads EAGVAQSPRYKIIEKRQSVAFWCNPISGHATLYWYQQILGQGPKLLIQFQNNGVVDDSQLPKDRFSAERLKGVDSTLKIQPAKLEDSAVYLCASSLTRGTGSYNEQFFGPGTRLTVL.